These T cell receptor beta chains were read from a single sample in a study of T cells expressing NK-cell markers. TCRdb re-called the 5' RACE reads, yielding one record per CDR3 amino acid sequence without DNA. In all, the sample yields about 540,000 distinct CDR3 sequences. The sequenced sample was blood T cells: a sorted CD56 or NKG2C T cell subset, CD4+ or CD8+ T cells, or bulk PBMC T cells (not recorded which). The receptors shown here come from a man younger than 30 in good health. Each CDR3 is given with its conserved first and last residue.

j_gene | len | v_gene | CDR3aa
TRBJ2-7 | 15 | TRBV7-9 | CASSPTGTRQREQYF
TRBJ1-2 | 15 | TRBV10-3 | CAISETGRANYGYTF
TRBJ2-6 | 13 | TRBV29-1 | CSVVEAGANVLTF
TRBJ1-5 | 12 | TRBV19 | CASTGGVQPQHF
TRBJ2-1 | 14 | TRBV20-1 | CSASSGIPGNEQFF
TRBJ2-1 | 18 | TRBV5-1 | CASSSGLAGSFPYNEQFF
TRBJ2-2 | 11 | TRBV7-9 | CASENTGELFF
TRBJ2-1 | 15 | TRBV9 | CASSVGGQGGNEQFF
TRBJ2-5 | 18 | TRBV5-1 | CASSLPGTSGRAGKTQYF
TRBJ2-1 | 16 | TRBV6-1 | CASSHNGLADYNEQFF
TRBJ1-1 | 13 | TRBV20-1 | CSARETRSFEAFF
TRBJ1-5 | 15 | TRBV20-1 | CSARIPGTEYQPQHF
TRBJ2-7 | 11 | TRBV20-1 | CSVPIGSEQYF
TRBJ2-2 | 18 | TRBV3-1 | CASSQRSAGTLNTGELFF
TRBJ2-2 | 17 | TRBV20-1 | CSARDLLAGGSTGELFF
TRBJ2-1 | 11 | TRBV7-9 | CASSLLAGAVF
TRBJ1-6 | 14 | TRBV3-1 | CASSQTAENSPLHF
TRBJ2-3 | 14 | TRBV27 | CASTAGGPGDTQYF
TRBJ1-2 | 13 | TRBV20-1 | CSAAQTGNDGYTF
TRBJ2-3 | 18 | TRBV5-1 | CASSPGQGAPGKADTQYF
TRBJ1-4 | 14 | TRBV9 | CASSPTGVNEKLFF
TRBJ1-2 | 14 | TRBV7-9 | CASSLAIQRDGYTF
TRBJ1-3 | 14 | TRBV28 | CASGKQGPGNTIYF
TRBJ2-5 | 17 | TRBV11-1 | CASSPKLRGGGQETQYF
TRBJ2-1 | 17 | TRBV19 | CASSTSRDSSSYNEQFF
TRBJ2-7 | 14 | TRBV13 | CASSSWGGAYEQYF
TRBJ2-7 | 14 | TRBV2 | CASSERQGVYEQYF
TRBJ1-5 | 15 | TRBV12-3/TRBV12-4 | CASKLGGAGNQPQHF
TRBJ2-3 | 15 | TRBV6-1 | CASSASGISTDTQYF
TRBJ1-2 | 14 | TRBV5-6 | CASSSGGAAIGYTF
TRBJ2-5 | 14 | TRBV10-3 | CAISESGRTETQYF
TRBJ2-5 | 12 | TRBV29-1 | CSVLIGWETQYF
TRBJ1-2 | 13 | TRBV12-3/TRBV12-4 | CASSYQGFYGYTF
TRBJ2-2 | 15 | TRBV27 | CASSLRASPPGELFF
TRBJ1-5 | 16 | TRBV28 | CASSLPEGNSNQPQHF
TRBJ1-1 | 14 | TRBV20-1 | CSAHMGQRNTEAFF
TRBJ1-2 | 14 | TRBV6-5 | CASRPTAGNYGYTF
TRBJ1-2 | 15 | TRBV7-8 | CASSLAGQGAYGYTF